This T cell receptor beta chain was found in a study of human T cells and chemical hapten exposure. On the study more broadly: Diagnoses of alopecia areata, totalis or universalis occurred in mostly female patients.

Original data processing: Per-sample TCR counts ranged from roughly 20,000 to 700,000, median roughly 98,000. A single record per CDR3 protein comes from TCRdb applying MiXCR to the RACE reads. The V and J calls, along with clone size, are taken from TCRdb and not from the paper's own processing. The profile shows 360,000 or so distinct CDR3 sequences, roughly 6% of them singletons. Time point in this sample: patch test 2, 6 weeks after DPC sensitization. Noted treatment: therapeutic diphenylcyclopropenone sensitization with weekly scalp DPC. V dropped 6 bases and J dropped 0; count of bases not matched to a gene: 4. There are 16 residues in the CDR3. CDR1 and CDR2 (germline): MNHEY, SVGAGI. Study-wide findings and caveats: Positive correlation was observed between PT1 expanded TCR counts and patch test score.

A few counts support this clonotype. What it binds is unknown. This TCR was sampled from a woman under 30 with alopecia areata. Some clones in this sample may be carry-over from other donors' samples. The sequences come from whole blood, collected in connection with sensitization to the hapten diphenylcyclopropenone (DPC). The J gene is TRBJ2-3, the V gene TRBV6-5; 12 bases align to TRBD2. This CDR3 is CASRGLAGSSTDTQYF. The CDR3 region has the DNA TGTGCCAGCAGAGGACTAGCGGGGAGTAGCACAGATACGCAGTATTTT.